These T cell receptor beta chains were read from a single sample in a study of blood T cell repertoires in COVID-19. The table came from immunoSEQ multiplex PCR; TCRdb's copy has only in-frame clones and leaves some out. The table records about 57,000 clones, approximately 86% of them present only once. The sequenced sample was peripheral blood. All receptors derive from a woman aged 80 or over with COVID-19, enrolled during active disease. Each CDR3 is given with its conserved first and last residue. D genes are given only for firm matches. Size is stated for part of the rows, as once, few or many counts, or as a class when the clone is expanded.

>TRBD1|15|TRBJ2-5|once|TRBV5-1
CASSLGQGAGETQYF
TGCGCCAGCAGCTTGGGGCAGGGGGCAGGGGAGACCCAGTACTTC
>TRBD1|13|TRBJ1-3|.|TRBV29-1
CSVQGTAGNTIYF
TGCAGCGTGCAAGGGACAGCTGGAAACACCATATATTTT
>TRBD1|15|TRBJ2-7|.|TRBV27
CASSLSGTGVHEQYF
TGTGCCAGCAGTTTATCTGGGACAGGGGTCCACGAGCAGTACTTC
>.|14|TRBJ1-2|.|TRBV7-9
CASSLVTGFYGYTF
TGTGCCAGCAGCTTAGTTACGGGGTTTTATGGCTACACCTTC
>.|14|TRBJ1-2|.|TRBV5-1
CASSPQTGNYGYTF
TGCGCCAGCAGCCCGCAGACGGGGAACTATGGCTACACCTTC
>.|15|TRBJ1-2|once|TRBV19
CASSINREQPYGYTF
TGTGCCAGTAGTATAAATCGTGAGCAACCCTATGGCTACACCTTC
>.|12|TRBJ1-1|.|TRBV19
CASQRQKSEAFF
TGTGCCAGTCAGCGGCAGAAGTCGGAAGCTTTCTTT
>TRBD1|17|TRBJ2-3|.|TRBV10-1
CASSGIGQAASTDTQYF
TGCGCCAGCAGTGGCATCGGACAGGCCGCTAGCACAGATACGCAGTATTTT
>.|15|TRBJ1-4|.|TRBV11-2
CASSESQGVNEKLFF
TGTGCCAGCAGCGAAAGTCAGGGTGTTAATGAAAAACTGTTTTTT
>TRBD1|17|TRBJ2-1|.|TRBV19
CASSGRGQGVSYNEQFF
TGTGCCAGTAGTGGACGGGGACAGGGAGTCTCCTACAATGAGCAGTTCTTC
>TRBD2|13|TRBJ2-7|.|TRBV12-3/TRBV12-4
CASTPGGSYEQYF
TGTGCCAGCACTCCGGGGGGATCCTACGAGCAGTACTTC
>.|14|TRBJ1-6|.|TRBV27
CASSLGGSVSPLHF
TGTGCCAGCAGTTTGGGCGGGTCCGTTTCACCCCTCCACTTT
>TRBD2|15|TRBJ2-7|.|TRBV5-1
CASSLDGGGLEEQYF
TGCGCCAGCAGCTTGGACGGCGGGGGGTTAGAAGAGCAGTACTTC
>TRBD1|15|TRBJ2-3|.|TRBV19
CASMPGDRGTDTQYF
TGTGCCAGTATGCCGGGGGACAGGGGCACAGATACGCAGTATTTT
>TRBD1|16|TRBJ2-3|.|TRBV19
CASSPGQGARTDTQYF
TGTGCCAGTAGTCCGGGACAGGGGGCGCGTACAGATACGCAGTATTTT
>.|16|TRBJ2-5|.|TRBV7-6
CASSLDGGTVVETQYF
TGTGCCAGCAGCTTAGATGGAGGGACCGTGGTTGAGACCCAGTACTTC
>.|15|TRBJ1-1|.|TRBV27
CASSLWMTPNTEAFF
TGTGCCAGCAGTTTATGGATGACACCTAACACTGAAGCTTTCTTT
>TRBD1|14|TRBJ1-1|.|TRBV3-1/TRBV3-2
CASSQGTGGASAFF
TGTGCCAGCAGCCAAGGGACAGGGGGCGCGTCAGCTTTCTTT
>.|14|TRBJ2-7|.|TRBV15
CATSRDVQTYEQYF
TGTGCCACCAGCAGAGATGTACAGACCTACGAGCAGTACTTC
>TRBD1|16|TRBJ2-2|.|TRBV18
CASSPLVVRTGGELFF
TGTGCCAGCTCACCACTTGTGGTCAGGACAGGCGGGGAGCTGTTTTTT
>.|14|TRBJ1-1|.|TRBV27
CASSLWGGNTEAFF
TGTGCCAGCAGTTTATGGGGCGGGAACACTGAAGCTTTCTTT